This T cell receptor (beta chain) was identified in a study of shared clonotypes between healthy human individuals. Data came from immunoSEQ multiplex PCR; TCRdb stores just in-frame clones and leaves some out. The table lists about 2.4 million clones, more than 85% of them singletons. This CDR3 has 14 residues. The ends lost 8 bases at V and 4 bases at J; junction bases unmatched: 5. Germline V CDR1 and CDR2: LNHDA, SQIVND (reference sequence). About this clone itself: Its antigen is not known.

Notes on the study in general: When naive CD4 clonotypes were compared across a handful of donors, approximately 5% were shared.

The TCR originated in a man aged 18 to 30 in good health. Some clones in this sample may be carry-over from other donors' samples. The chain couples TRBV19 to TRBJ1-4; TRBD1 aligns across 9 bases. Sequencing used naive CD4+ T cells from PBMCs. Subset here: CD45RA+ positively selected. This CDR3 is CASLDRGDNEKLFF. In DNA form, the CDR3 reads TGTGCCAGTTTGGACAGGGGAGATAATGAAAAACTGTTTTTT. Filled out from reference TRBV19 and TRBJ1-4, the complete variable domain reads DGGITQSPKYLFRKEGQNVTLSCEQNLNHDAMYWYRQDPGQGLRLIYYSQIVNDFQKGDIAEGYSVSREKKESFPLTVTSAQKNPTAFYLCASLDRGDNEKLFFGSGTQLSVL.